This T cell receptor (beta chain) was captured in a study of OX40 agonist ivuxolimab in advanced cancers. Generated by immunoSEQ multiplex PCR, the TCRdb table keeps only in-frame clones and is missing some. The sample lists about 73,000 clones; roughly 86% were seen once. The study's findings and limits: The work left the antigen specificity of expanded peripheral T cells undetermined.

About this clone: Antigen specificity is unknown.

The V and J ends lost 0 bases and 2 bases respectively, with 8 bases between them. Germline CDR1 is SGHTA and CDR2 is FQGNSA. The CDR3 spans 15 residues. The chain links TRBV7-2 to TRBJ1-5; no clear D. Here the sequenced sample was CD4+ or CD8+ T cells sorted from blood, taken in a trial of the OX40 agonist ivuxolimab. This TCR was sampled from an adult with an advanced solid tumor such as melanoma, head and neck, liver or kidney cancer. Here the CDR3 DNA reads TGTGCCAGCAGCTTAGCGTTCCAGGGCAATCAGCCCCAGCATTTT. As protein: CASSLAFQGNQPQHF.